This TCR beta chain derives from a study of shared clonotypes between healthy human individuals. The donors, all of them Caucasian adults, lived in Nashville, Tennessee. Researchers drew on around 83 million PBMCs for genomic DNA from unsorted samples. Assay execution took place at the deep level. Produced via immunoSEQ multiplex PCR; TCRdb's table is partial and in-frame only. The sample records about 480,000 clones, approximately 85% being singletons. The table lists this clone with a count of one. No antigen is known for it. This CDR3 is 17 amino acids long. V gave up 0 bases and J gave up 5 bases, with 19 bases separating them. The V gene's germline CDR1 is SGHAT and CDR2 FQNNGV. Study-wide results and limits: Only a few donors were included, so the genetic and exposure-history diversity represented was limited.

The chain links TRBV11-2 to TRBJ1-1, with D perhaps TRBD1 (6 bases). The source of this sequence is a woman in her thirties or forties in good health. Some clones in this sample may be carry-over from other donors' samples. Sequenced: PBMCs. This chain's CDR3 is CASSLDGGGGIGTEAFF. CDR3 nucleotide sequence: TGTGCCAGCAGCTTAGATGGAGGGGGGGGGATAGGTACTGAAGCTTTCTTT.